Detailed here is one T cell receptor (beta chain). Antigen: not known. The junction shows a germline mismatch at one end, possibly a read error. This specimen comes from a study of T cells in Graves' hyperthyroidism and ophthalmopathy. RNA transcripts served as the template for amplifying TCR beta CDR3 regions. RT-PCR in the first round (using the HTBI primer set) targeted the TCR CDR3. TCRdb processed the multiplex PCR reads anew with MiXCR; each CDR3 protein has one entry. Of roughly 500,000 distinct CDR3 sequences in the sample, about 46% are singletons; the top ten hold about two fifths. This CDR3 spans 15 amino acids. Germline V lookup: CDR1 SEHNR, CDR2 FQNEAQ (reference sequence). Study findings and constraints: Blood held most thyroid clonotypes expanded above 0.001 frequency.

The sequenced material came from peripheral blood or thyroid tissue (not recorded which). The sequence came from an adult woman with Graves' disease, either hyperthyroidism or ophthalmopathy (not recorded which). V is TRBV7-9 and J is TRBJ2-7, with D tentatively TRBD2 (5 bases). The CDR3 nucleotides read TGTGCCAGCAGTTTCTCCCCGGCGGGTACTTACGAGCGGTACTTC. It yields the protein CASSFSPAGTYERYF. Looking up the rest from reference TRBV7-9 and TRBJ2-7 gives the full variable domain: DTGVSQNPRHKITKRGQNVTFRCDPISEHNRLYWYRQTLGQGPEFLTYFQNEAQLEKSRLLSDRFSAERPKGSFSTLEIQRTEQGDSAMYLCASSFSPAGTYERYFGPGTRLTVT.